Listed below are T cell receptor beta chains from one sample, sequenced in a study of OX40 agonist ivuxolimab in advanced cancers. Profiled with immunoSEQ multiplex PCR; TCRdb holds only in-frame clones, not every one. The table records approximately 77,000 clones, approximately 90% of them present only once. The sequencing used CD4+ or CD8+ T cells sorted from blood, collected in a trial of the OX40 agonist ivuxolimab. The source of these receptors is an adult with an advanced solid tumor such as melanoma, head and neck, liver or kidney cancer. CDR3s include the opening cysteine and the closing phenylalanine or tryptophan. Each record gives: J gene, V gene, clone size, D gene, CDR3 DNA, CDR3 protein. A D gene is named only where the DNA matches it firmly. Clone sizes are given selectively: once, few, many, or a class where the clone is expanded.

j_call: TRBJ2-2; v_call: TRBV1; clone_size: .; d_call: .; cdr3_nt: TGCACCAGCAGCCCGGGGTCTCCGGGCGGGGAGCTGTTTTTT; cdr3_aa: CTSSPGSPGGELFF
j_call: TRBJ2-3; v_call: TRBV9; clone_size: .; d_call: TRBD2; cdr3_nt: TGTGCCAGCAGCGTATGGAGCGGGGGGGCCACAGATACGCAGTATTTT; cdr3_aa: CASSVWSGGATDTQYF
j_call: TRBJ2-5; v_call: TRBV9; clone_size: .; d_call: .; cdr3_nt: TGTGCCAGCAGCGTAGGGGCCGGGCAAGAGACCCAGTACTTC; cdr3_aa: CASSVGAGQETQYF
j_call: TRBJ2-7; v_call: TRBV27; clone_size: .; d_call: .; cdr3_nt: TGTGCCAGCAGTTCCGGATCCTACGAGCAGTACTTC; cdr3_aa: CASSSGSYEQYF
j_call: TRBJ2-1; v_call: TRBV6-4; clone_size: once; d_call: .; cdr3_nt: TGTGCCAGCAGTGAGGTCACAGGGATTATGGATGAGCAGTTCTTC; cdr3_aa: CASSEVTGIMDEQFF
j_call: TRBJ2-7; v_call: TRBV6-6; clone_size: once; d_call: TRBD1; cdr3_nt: TGTGCCAGCAGTTCATTCCCAGGGGACAGTGCCTACGAGCAGTACTTC; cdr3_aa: CASSSFPGDSAYEQYF
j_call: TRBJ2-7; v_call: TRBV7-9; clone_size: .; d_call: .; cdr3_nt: TGTGCCAGCAGCTTATCGGACTACGAGCAGTACTTC; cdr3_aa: CASSLSDYEQYF
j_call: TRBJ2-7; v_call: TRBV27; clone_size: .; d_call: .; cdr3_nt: TGTGCCAGGCCTCGGGACCCACCGATCTCCTACGAGCAGTACTTC; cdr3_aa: CARPRDPPISYEQYF
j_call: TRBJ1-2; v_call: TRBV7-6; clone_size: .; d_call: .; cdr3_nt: TGTGCCAGCAGCAACAGGTTTGGCTACACCTTC; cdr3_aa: CASSNRFGYTF
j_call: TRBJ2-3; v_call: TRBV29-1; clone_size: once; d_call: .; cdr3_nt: TGCAGCGTGGGGACGGGGGATACGCAGTATTTT; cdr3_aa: CSVGTGDTQYF
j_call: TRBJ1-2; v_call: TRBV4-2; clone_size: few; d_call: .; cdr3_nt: TGTGCCAGCAGCCAAGATCCCCTCGGTGGCTACACCTTC; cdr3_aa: CASSQDPLGGYTF
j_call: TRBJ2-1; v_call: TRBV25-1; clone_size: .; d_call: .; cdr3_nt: TGTGCCAGCAGGCTTAATGAGCAGTTCTTC; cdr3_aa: CASRLNEQFF
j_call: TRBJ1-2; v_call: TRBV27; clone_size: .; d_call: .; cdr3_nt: TGTGCCAGCAGTCCGATAGCCGAAGGTGGCTATGGCTACACCTTC; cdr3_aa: CASSPIAEGGYGYTF
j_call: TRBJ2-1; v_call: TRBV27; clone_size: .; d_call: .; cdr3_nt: TGTGCCAGCAGTTTATCATACTACAATGAGCAGTTCTTC; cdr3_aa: CASSLSYYNEQFF
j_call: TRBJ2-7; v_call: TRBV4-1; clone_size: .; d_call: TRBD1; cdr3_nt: TGCGCCAGCAGCCTTCTCCCGGGACAGGGCGTCTACGAGCAGTACTTC; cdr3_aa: CASSLLPGQGVYEQYF
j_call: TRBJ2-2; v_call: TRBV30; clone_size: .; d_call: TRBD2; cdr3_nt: TGTGCCTGGATTAGGGGAGGGCCCGGGGAGCTGTTTTTT; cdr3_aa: CAWIRGGPGELFF
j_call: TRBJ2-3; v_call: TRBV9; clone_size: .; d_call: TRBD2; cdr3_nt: TGTGCCAGCGGGGGCCAGCGGGGGTTCACAGATACGCAGTATTTT; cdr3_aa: CASGGQRGFTDTQYF
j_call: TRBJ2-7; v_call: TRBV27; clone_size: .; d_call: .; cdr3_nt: TGTGCCAGCAGTTATACAGGGCCTAACGAGCAGTACTTC; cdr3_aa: CASSYTGPNEQYF
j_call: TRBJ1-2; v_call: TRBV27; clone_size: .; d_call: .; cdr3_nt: TGTGCCAGCAGTCCCTCCTCCGGGCCCTTTAACTATGGCTACACCTTC; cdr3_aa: CASSPSSGPFNYGYTF
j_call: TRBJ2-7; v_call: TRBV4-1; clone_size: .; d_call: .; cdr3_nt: TGCGCCAGCAGCCAGGGAAAGGGCTCTTACGAGCAGTACTTC; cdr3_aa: CASSQGKGSYEQYF
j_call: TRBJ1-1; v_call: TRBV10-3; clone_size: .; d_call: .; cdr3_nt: TGTGCCATCAGTGAGTCATTGAGGCAAGAAGCTTTCTTT; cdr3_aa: CAISESLRQEAFF
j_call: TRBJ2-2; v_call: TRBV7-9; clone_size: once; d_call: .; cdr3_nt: TGTGCCAGCAGCTTATTATGGACGGAGAACACCGGGGAGCTGTTTTTT; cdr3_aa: CASSLLWTENTGELFF
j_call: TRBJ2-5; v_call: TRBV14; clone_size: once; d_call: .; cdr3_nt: TGTGCCAGCAGCCAAGATTGGAGCTTTATCCAGTACTTC; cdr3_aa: CASSQDWSFIQYF
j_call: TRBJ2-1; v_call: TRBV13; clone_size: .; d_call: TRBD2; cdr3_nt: TGTGCCAGCAGCACCCGGACTAGCGGGGGGGCCGTCAATGAGCAGTTCTTC; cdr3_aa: CASSTRTSGGAVNEQFF
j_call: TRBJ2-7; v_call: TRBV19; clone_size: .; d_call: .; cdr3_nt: TGTGCCAGTAGTATCGCCGGGACAGAGCAGTACTTC; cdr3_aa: CASSIAGTEQYF
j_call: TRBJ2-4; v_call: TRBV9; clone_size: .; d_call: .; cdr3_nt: TGTGCCAGCAGCCCGGGGACCAAAAACATTCAGTACTTC; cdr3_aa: CASSPGTKNIQYF
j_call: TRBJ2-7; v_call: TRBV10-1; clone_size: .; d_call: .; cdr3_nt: TGCGCCAGCAGTGAGTCGAGGGGGGTACCGTACGAGCAGTACTTC; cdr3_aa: CASSESRGVPYEQYF
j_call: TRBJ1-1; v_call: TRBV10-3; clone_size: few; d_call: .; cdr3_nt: TGTGCCATCGGGGTGAGTAATTCGCACACTGAAGCTTTCTTT; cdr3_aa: CAIGVSNSHTEAFF
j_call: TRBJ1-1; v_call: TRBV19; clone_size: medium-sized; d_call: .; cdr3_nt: TGTGCCAGTAGTACGGCGGGACCGGGCACTGAAGCTTTCTTT; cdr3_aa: CASSTAGPGTEAFF
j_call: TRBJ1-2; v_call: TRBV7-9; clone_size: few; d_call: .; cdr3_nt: TGTGCCAGCAGTTCACCAACGGGAGCCTATGGCTACACCTTC; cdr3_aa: CASSSPTGAYGYTF
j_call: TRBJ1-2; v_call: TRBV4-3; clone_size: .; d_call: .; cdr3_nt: TGCGCCAGCAGCCAAGGACGTCGTTGGGGTAACTATGGCTACACCTTC; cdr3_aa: CASSQGRRWGNYGYTF
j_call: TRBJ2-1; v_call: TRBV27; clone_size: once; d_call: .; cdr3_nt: TGTGCCAGCAGTTTATCGTCCTACAATGAGCAGTTCTTC; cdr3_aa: CASSLSSYNEQFF
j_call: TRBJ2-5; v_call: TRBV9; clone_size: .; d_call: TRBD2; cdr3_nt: TGTGCCAGCAGCCTAGATCCCCCGGGGGGGGAGGGGGAGACCCAGTACTTC; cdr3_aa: CASSLDPPGGEGETQYF
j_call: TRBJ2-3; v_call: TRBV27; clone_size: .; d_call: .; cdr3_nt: TGTGCCAGCAGCCAAAGGAGGGCATACACAGATACGCAGTATTTT; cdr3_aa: CASSQRRAYTDTQYF
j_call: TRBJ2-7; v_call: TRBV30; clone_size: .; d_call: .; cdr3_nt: TGTGCCTGGAGCCCCACGGACGGGTCGAGCTCCTACGAGCAGTACTTC; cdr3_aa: CAWSPTDGSSSYEQYF
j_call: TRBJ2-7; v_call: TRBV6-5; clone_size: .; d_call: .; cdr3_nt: TGTGCCAGCAGCGATACCCCTGACAGACCCTACGAGCAGTACTTC; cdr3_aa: CASSDTPDRPYEQYF
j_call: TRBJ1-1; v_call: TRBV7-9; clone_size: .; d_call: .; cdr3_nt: TGTGCCACCCTACAGGGAAACACTGAAGCTTTCTTT; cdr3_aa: CATLQGNTEAFF
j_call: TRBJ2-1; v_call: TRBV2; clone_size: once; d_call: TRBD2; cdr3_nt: TGTGCCAGCATCATACTAGCGGGCTCTTATGAGCAGTTCTTC; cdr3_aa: CASIILAGSYEQFF
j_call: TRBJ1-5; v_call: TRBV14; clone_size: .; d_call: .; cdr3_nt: TGTGCCAGCAGCCTGTTTCCCACCAATCAGCCCCAGCATTTT; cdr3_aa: CASSLFPTNQPQHF
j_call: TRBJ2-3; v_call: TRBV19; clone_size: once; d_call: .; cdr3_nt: TGTGCCAGTACCACCCTGGGGGGATACACAGATACGCAGTATTTT; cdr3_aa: CASTTLGGYTDTQYF
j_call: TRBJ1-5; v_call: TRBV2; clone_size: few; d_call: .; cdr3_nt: TGTGCCAGCAGTGAAGCCGCCACGATGCATTTT; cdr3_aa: CASSEAATMHF
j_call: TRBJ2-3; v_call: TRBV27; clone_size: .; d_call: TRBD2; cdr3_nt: TGTGCCAGCACCAGACTAGCGGGGAACACAGATACGCAGTATTTT; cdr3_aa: CASTRLAGNTDTQYF
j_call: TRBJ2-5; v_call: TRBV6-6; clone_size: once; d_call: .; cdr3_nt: TGTGCCAGCAGTCCCACAGGGACCAACCAAGAGACCCAGTACTTC; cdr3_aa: CASSPTGTNQETQYF
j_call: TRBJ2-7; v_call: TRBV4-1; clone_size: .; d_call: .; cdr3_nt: TGCGCCAGCAGCCCCGCGGAGGCCTACGAGCAGTACTTC; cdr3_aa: CASSPAEAYEQYF
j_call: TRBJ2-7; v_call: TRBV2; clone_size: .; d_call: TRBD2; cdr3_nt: TGTGCCAGCAGTGATCCCCGGACTAGCGGGGGGGCAAACGAGCAGTACTTC; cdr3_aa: CASSDPRTSGGANEQYF
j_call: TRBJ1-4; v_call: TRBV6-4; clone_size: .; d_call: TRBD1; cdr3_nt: TGTGCCAGCAGTGACTCTGGACAGGGGTTAGGCGAAAAACTGTTTTTT; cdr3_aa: CASSDSGQGLGEKLFF
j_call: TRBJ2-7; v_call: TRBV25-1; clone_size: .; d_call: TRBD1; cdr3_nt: TGTGCCAGTAACACCGGGACAGGGTTTCACGAGCAGTACTTC; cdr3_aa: CASNTGTGFHEQYF
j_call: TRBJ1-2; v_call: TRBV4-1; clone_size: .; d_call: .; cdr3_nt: TGCGCCAGCAGCCTGTCGACAGGCGATGGCTACACCTTC; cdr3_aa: CASSLSTGDGYTF
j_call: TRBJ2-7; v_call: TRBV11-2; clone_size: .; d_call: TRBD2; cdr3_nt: TGTGCCAGCAGCTTTAGCGGGGACCCCTCCTACGAGCAGTACTTC; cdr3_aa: CASSFSGDPSYEQYF
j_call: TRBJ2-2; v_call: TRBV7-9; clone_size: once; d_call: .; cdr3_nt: TGTGCCAGCAGCTTCTATACTATGAACACCGGGGAGCTGTTTTTT; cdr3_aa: CASSFYTMNTGELFF
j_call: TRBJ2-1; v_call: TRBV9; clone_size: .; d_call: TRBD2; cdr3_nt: TGTGCCAGCAGCGCTAGACGGACTAGCGGGGGGGGTCACAATGAGCAGTTCTTC; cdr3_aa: CASSARRTSGGGHNEQFF
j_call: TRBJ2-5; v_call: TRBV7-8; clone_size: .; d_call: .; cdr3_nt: TGTGCCAGCAGCTTAGAGGGTGAGGGGGATAGGGAGACCCAGTACTTC; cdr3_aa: CASSLEGEGDRETQYF
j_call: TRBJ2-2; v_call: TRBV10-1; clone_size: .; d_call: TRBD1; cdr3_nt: TGCGCCACAACCGGGACAGAAGCCGGGGAGCTGTTTTTT; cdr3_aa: CATTGTEAGELFF